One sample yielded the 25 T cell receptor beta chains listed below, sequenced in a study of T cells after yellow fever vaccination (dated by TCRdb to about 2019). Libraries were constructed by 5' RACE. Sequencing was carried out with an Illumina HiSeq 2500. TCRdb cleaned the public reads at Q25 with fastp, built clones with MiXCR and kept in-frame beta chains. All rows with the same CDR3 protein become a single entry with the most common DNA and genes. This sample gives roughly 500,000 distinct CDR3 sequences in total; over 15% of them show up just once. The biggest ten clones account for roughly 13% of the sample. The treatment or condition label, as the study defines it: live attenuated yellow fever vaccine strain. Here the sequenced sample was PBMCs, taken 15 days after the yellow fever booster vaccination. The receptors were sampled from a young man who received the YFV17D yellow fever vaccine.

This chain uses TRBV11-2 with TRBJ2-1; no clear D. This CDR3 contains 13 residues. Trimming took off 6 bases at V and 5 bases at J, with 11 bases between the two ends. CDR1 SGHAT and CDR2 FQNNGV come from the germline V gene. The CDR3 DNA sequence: TGTGCCAGCAGTAATAGTCGAAACAATGAGCAGTTCTTC. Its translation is CASSNSRNNEQFF.

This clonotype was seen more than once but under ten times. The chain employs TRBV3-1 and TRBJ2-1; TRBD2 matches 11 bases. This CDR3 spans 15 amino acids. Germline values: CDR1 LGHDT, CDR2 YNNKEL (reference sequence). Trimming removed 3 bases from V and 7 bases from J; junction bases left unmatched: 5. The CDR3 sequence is CASSQQGLAENEQFF. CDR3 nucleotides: TGTGCCAGCAGCCAGCAGGGACTAGCGGAAAATGAGCAGTTCTTC.

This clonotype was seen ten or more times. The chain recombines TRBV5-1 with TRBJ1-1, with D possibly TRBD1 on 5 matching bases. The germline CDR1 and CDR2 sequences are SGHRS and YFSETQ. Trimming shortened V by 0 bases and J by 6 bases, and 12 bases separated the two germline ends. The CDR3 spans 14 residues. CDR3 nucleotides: TGCGCCAGCAGCTTGGAGGGTCGGGGGTCTGAAGCTTTCTTT. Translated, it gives CASSLEGRGSEAFF.

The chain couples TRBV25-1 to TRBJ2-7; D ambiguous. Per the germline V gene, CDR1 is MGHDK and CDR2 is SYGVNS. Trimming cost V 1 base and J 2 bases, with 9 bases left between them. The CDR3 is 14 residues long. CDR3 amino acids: CASSESERTYEQYF. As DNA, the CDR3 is TGTGCCAGCAGTGAATCCGAAAGAACCTACGAGCAGTACTTC.

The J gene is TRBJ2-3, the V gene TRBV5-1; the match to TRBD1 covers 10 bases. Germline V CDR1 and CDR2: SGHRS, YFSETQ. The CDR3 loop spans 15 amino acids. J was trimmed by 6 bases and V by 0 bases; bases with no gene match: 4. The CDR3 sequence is CASSLVGTGDDTQYF. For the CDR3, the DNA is TGCGCCAGCAGCTTGGTTGGGACAGGGGATGATACGCAGTATTTT.

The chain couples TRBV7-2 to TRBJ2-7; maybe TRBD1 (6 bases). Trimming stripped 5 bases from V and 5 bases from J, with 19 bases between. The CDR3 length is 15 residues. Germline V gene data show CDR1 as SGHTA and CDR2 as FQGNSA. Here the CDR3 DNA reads TGTGCCAGCAGCCGAACGACAGGTCTGGTTAACGAGCAGTACTTC. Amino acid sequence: CASSRTTGLVNEQYF.

CDR3: CASSQDVAGGQTDTQYF. The CDR3 nucleotides are TGCGCCAGCAGCCAAGATGTAGCGGGAGGGCAGACAGATACGCAGTATTTT. The chain combines TRBV4-1 with TRBJ2-3; 11 bases map to TRBD2. Germline lookup yields CDR1 MGHRA and CDR2 YSYEKL. The length of the CDR3 is 17 residues. Trimming at V came to 0 bases and at J to 3 bases, leaving 5 bases not matched to a gene.

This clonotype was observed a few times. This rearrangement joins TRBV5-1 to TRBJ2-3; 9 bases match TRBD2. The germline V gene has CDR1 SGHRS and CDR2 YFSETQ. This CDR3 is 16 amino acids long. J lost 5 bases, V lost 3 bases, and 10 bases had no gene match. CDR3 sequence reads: CASSSVAGAGIDTQYF. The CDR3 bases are TGCGCCAGCAGCTCCGTAGCGGGAGCGGGCATAGATACGCAGTATTTT. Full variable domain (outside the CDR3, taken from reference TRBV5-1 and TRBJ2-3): KAGVTQTPRYLIKTRGQQVTLSCSPISGHRSVSWYQQTPGQGLQFLFEYFSETQRNKGNFPGRFSGRQFSNSRSEMNVSTLELGDSALYLCASSSVAGAGIDTQYFGPGTRLTVL.

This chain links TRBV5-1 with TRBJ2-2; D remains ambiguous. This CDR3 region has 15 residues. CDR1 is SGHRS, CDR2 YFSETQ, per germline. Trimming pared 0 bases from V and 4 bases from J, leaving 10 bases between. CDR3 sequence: CASSLEVAGTGELFF. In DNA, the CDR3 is TGCGCCAGCAGCTTGGAGGTAGCAGGCACCGGGGAGCTGTTTTTT. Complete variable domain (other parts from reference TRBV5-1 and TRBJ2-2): KAGVTQTPRYLIKTRGQQVTLSCSPISGHRSVSWYQQTPGQGLQFLFEYFSETQRNKGNFPGRFSGRQFSNSRSEMNVSTLELGDSALYLCASSLEVAGTGELFFGEGSRLTVL.

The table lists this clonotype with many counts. CDR3 sequence reads: CASSLEFGYSYEQYF. The CDR3 region has the DNA TGTGCCAGCAGCTTAGAATTTGGATATTCCTACGAGCAGTACTTC. This chain connects TRBV7-2 to TRBJ2-7; no clear D gene. V was clipped by 1 base and J by 1 base, with 11 bases between them. The CDR3 contains 15 residues. Per germline, CDR1 SGHTA and CDR2 FQGNSA.

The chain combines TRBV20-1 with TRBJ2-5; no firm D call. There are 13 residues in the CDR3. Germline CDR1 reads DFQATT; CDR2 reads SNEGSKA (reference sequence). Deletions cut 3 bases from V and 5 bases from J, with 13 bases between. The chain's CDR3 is CSASSTRSETQYF. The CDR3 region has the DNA TGCAGTGCTAGCTCGACGAGGTCCGAGACCCAGTACTTC.

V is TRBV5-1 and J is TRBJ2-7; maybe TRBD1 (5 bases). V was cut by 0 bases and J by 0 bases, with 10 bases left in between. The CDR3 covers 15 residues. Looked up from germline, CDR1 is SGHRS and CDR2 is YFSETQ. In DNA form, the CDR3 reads TGCGCCAGCAGCTTGGGGGTCAGGGTCTCCTACGAGCAGTACTTC. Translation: CASSLGVRVSYEQYF.

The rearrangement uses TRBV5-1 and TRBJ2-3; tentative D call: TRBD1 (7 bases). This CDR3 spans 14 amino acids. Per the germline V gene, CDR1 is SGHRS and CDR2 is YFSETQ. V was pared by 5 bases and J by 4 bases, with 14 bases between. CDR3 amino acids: CASSTRDSSDTQYF. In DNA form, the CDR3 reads TGCGCCAGCAGTACGCGGGACAGTTCAGATACGCAGTATTTT.

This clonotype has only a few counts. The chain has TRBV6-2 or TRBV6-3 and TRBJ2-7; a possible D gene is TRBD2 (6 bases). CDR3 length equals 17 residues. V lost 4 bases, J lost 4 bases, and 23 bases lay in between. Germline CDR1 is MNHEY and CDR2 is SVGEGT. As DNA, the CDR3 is TGTGCCAGCAGTTTCTCCCTCGGGACTCCGAAGGATTACGAGCAGTACTTC. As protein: CASSFSLGTPKDYEQYF.

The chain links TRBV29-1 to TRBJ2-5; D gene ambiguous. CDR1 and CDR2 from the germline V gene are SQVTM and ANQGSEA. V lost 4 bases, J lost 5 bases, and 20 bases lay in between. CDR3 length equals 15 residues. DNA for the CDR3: TGCAGCGTTGGTCGTCCCCTATCCGTCCGGGAGACCCAGTACTTC. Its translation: CSVGRPLSVRETQYF.

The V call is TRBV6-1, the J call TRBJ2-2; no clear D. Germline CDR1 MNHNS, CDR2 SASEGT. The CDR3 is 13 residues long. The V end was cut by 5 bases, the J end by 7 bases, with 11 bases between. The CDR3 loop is CASSKREGGELFF. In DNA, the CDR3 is TGTGCCAGCAGTAAAAGAGAAGGCGGGGAGCTGTTTTTT.

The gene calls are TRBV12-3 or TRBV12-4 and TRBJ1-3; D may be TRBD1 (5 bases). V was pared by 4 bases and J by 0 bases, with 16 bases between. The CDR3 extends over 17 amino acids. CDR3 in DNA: TGTGCCAGCAGTTCCCCAACCCGACAGAGCTCTGGAAACACCATATATTTT. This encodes CASSSPTRQSSGNTIYF.

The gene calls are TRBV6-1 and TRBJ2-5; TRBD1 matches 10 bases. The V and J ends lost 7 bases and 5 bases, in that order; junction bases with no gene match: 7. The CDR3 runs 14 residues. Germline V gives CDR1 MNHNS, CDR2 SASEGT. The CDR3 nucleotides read TGTGCCAGCACTCGACAGGGGGCAGTGGAGACCCAGTACTTC. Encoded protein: CASTRQGAVETQYF.

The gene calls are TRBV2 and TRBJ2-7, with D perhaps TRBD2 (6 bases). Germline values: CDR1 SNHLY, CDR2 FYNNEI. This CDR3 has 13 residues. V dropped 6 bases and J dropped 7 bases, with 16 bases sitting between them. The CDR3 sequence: CASRIVAAEEQYF. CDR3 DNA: TGTGCCAGCAGGATCGTAGCGGCGGAGGAGCAGTACTTC.

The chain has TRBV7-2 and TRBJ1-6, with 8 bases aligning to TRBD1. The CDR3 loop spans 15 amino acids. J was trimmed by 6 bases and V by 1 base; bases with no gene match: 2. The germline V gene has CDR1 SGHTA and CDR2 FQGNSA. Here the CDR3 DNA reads TGTGCCAGCAGCTTAGGGACAGGGACTAATTCACCCCTCCACTTT. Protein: CASSLGTGTNSPLHF. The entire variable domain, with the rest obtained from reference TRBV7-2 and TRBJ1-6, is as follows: GAGVSQSPSNKVTEKGKDVELRCDPISGHTALYWYRQSLGQGLEFLIYFQGNSAPDKSGLPSDRFSAERTGGSVSTLTIQRTQQEDSAVYLCASSLGTGTNSPLHFGNGTRLTVT.

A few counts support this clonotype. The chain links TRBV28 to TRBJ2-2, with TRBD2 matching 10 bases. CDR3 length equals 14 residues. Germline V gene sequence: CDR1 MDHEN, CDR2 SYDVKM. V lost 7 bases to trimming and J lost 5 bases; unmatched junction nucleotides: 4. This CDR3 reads CASTTSGNTGELFF. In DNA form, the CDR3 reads TGTGCCAGCACAACTAGCGGGAATACCGGGGAGCTGTTTTTT.

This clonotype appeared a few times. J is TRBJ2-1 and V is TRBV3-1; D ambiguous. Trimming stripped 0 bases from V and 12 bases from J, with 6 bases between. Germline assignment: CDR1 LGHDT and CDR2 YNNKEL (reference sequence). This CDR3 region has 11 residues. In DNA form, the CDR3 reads TGTGCCAGCAGCCAAGATGCGCGGCAGTTCTTC. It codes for CASSQDARQFF.

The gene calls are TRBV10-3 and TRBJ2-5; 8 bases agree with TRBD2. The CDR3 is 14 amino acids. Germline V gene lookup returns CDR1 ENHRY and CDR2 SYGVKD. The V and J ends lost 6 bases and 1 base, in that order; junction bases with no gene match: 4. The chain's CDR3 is CAIRGLGSQETQYF. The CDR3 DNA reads TGTGCCATCAGGGGACTAGGGTCCCAAGAGACCCAGTACTTC.

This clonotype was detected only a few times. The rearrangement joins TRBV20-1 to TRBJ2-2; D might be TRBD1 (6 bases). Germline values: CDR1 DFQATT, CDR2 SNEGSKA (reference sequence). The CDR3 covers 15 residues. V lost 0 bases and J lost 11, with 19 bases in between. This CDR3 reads CSARDSRGIGPELFF. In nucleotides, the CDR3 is TGCAGTGCTAGAGATTCAAGGGGGATAGGCCCTGAGCTGTTTTTT.

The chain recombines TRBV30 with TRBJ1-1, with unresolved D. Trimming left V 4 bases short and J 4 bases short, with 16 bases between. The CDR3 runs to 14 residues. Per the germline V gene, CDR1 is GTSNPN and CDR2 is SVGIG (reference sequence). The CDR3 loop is CAWTSPAVGTEAFF. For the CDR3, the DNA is TGTGCCTGGACCAGTCCGGCGGTGGGCACTGAAGCTTTCTTT.